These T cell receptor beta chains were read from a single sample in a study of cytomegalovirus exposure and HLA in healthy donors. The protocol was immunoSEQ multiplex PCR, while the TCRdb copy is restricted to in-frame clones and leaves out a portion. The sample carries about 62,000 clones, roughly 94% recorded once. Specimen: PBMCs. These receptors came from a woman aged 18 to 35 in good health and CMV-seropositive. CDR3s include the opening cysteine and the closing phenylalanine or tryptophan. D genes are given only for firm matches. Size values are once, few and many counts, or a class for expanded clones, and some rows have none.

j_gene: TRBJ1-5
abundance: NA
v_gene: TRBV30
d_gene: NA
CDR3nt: TGTGCCTGGAGTGTACTTAACCAGCCCCAGCATTTT
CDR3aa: CAWSVLNQPQHF

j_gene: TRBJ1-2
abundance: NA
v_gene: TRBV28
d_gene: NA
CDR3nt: TGTGCCAGCAGCCCCCAGGCCCTGTGGGGGGAAGACTATGGCTACACCTTC
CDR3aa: CASSPQALWGEDYGYTF

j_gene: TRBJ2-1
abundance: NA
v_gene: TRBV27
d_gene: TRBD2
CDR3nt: TGTGCCAGCAGACCAGCGGGAGCGGATGAGCAGTTCTTC
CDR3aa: CASRPAGADEQFF

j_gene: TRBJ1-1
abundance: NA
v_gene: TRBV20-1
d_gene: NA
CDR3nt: TGCAGTGCTAGAGATAGATTCGAGGCTTTCTTT
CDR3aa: CSARDRFEAFF

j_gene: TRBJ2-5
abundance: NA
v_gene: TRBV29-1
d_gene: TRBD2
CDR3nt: TGCAGCGTTGGACTAGCGGAAGAAGAGACCCAGTACTTC
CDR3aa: CSVGLAEEETQYF

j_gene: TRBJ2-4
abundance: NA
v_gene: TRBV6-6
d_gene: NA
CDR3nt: TGTGCCAGCAGTCTCCCCCAAGGGGACATTCAGTACTTC
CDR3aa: CASSLPQGDIQYF

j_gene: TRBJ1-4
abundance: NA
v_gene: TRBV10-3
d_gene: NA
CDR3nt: TGTGCCATCAGTGAGTCGTCAGTTGCAACTAATGAAAAACTGTTTTTT
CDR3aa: CAISESSVATNEKLFF

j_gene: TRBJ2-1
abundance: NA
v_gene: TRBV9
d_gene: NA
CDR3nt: TGTGCCAGCAGCGTAGCCGGGGTGGGGTACAATGAGCAGTTCTTC
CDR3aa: CASSVAGVGYNEQFF

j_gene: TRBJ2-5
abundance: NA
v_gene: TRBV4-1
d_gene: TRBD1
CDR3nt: TGCGCCAGCAGCCGGACAGGGTACCAAGAGACCCAGTACTTC
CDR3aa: CASSRTGYQETQYF

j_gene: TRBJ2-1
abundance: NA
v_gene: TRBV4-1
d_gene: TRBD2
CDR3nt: TGCGCCAGCAGCCTCGTAGCGGGAGGGTACAATGAGCAGTTCTTC
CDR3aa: CASSLVAGGYNEQFF

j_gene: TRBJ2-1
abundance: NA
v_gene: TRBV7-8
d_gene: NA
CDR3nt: TGTGCCAGCAGCCCCCGCGGCGGGCACTACAATGAGCAGTTCTTC
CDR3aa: CASSPRGGHYNEQFF

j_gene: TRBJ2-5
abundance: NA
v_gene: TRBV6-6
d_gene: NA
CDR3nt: TGTGCCAGCAGTTACCCCGCAGGGGAGGAGACCCAGTACTTC
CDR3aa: CASSYPAGEETQYF

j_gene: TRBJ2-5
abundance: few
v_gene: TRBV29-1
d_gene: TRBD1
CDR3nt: TGCAGCGTTATGAATTGGACAGGGAGGACCCAGTACTTC
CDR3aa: CSVMNWTGRTQYF

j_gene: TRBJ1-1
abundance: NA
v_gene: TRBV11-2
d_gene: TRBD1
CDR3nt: TGTGCCAGCGGATGGGACAGCGGCACTGAAGCTTTCTTT
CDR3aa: CASGWDSGTEAFF

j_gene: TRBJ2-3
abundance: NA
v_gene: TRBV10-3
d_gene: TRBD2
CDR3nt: TGTGCCATCAGTGTAGAGGGTCTAGCGGGACGCACAGATACGCAGTATTTT
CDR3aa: CAISVEGLAGRTDTQYF

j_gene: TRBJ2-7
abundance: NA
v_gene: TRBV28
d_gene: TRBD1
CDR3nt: TGTGCCAGCACCTCGGGACAGGCGTCCTACGAGCAGTACTTC
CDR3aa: CASTSGQASYEQYF

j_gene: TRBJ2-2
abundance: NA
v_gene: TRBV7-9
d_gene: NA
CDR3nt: TGTGCCAGCAGCTTATACCCAGGGGACGTATCCGGGGAGCTGTTTTTT
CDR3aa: CASSLYPGDVSGELFF

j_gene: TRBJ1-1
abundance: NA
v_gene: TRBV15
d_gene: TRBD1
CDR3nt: TGTGCCACCAGGGACAGGTGGAACACTGAAGCTTTCTTT
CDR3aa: CATRDRWNTEAFF

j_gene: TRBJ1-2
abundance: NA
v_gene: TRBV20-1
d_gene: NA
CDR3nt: TGCAGTGCCCCCTCAGGGTTGTGG
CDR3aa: CSAPSGLW

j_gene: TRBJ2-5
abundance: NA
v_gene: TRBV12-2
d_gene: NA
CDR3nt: TGTGCAAGTCGCCCGTGGCGCCTAGCGGCGACGCTCGAAGAGACCCAGTACTTC
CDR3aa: CASRPWRLAATLEETQYF

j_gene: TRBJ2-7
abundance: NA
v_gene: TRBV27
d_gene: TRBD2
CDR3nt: TGTGCCAGCAGTCCCCTCTTGGGCGGGGGGGCCCTCGAGCAGTACTTC
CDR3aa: CASSPLLGGGALEQYF

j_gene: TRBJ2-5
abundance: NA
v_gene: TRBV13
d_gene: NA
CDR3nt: TGTGCCAGCAGCTTGGTAGCGGCGGGGGAGACCCAGTACTTC
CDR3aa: CASSLVAAGETQYF

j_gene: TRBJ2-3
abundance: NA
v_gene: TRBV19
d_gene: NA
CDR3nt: TGTGCCAGTAGTCCATCCCGGGACTGGGGCACAGATACGCAGTATTTT
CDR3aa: CASSPSRDWGTDTQYF

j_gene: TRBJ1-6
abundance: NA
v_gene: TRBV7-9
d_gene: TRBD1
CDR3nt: TGTGCCAGCAGCTTACGTGGGGGATGGAGACAGGGGAATTCACCCCTCCACTTT
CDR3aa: CASSLRGGWRQGNSPLHF

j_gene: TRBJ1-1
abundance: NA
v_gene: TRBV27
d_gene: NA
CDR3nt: TGTGCCAGCAGACCGCTGGACAGCTCGACTGAAGCTTTCTTT
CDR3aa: CASRPLDSSTEAFF

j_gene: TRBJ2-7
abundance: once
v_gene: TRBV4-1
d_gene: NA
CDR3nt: TGCGCCAGCAGCTACCAGACAGGCCGGGTGGACGAGCAGTACTTC
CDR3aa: CASSYQTGRVDEQYF

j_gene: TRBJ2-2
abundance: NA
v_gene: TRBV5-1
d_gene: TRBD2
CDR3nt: TGCGCCAGCAGCCGCGGACTAGAGGGTACCGGGGAGCTGTTTTTT
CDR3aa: CASSRGLEGTGELFF

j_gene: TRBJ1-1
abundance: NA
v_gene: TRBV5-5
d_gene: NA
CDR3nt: TGTGCCAGCAGCTTACCTAGCGCTGAAGCTTTCTTT
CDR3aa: CASSLPSAEAFF

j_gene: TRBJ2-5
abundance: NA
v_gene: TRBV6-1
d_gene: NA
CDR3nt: TGTGCCAGCAGTGGGAACCTACTCGGGGGAACTCAGGAGACCCAGTACTTC
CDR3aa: CASSGNLLGGTQETQYF

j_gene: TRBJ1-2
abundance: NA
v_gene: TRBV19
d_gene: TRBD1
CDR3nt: TGTGCCAGTACCCCCGGACAGGGGCACTATGGCTACACCTTC
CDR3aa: CASTPGQGHYGYTF

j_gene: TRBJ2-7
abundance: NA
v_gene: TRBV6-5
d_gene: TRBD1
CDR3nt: TGTGCCAGCAGTTACTCGATGGGACAGGGAATCGTAGAGCAGTACTTC
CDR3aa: CASSYSMGQGIVEQYF

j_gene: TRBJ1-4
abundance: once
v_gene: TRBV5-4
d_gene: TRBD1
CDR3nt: TGTGCCAGCAGCCTAACCGGGACAGGGAATGAAAAACTGTTTTTT
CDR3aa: CASSLTGTGNEKLFF

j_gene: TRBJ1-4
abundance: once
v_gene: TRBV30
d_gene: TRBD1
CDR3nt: TGTGCCTGGAGTGAATTTCTCGGCAGACAGGGGGCCGGGGAAAAACTGTTTTTT
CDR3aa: CAWSEFLGRQGAGEKLFF

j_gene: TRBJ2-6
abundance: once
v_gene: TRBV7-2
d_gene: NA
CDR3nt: TGTGCCAGCAGCCAAGATTCGCTAGGGGCCAACGTCCTGACTTTC
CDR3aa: CASSQDSLGANVLTF

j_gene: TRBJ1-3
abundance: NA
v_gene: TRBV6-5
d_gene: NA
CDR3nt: TGTGCCAGCAGTTACGCGGCCTCTGGAAACACCATATATTTT
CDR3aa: CASSYAASGNTIYF

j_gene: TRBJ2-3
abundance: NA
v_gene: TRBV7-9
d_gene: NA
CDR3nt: TGTGCCAGCAGCCCACTAGGGACGCAGTATTTT
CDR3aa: CASSPLGTQYF

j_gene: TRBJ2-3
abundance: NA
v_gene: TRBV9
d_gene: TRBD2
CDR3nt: TGTGCCAGCAGCGTAGCTGGGACTAGCGGGAGATCAGATACGCAGTATTTT
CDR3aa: CASSVAGTSGRSDTQYF

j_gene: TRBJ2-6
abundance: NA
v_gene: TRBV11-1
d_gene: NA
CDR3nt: TGTGCCAGCACCCGAGGGTCCGGGGCCAACGTCCTGACTTTC
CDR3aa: CASTRGSGANVLTF

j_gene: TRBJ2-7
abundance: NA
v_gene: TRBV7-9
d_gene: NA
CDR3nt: TGTGCCAGCAGCTCCAGCGGAGGATCCCACGAGCAGTACTTC
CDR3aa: CASSSSGGSHEQYF

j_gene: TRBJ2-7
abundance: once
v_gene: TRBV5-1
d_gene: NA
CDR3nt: TGCGCCAGCAGCTTGGCCCTCGGCGGTTCCTACGAGCAGTACTTC
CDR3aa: CASSLALGGSYEQYF

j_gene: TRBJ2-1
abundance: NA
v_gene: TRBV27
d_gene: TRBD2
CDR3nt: TGTGCCAGCAGTTCTTGGTCTAGCGGGCTCAATGAGCAGTTCTTC
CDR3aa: CASSSWSSGLNEQFF

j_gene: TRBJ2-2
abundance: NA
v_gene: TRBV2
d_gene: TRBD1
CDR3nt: TGTGCCAGCAGTGACCCAGGGGGTATGACCGGGGAGCTGTTTTTT
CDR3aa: CASSDPGGMTGELFF